The rows below give T cell receptor beta chains drawn from one sample of a study of CD8 T cells in Susac syndrome. From the immunoSEQ multiplex PCR reads, TCRdb called clonotypes with MiXCR, one entry per CDR3 protein. Of 130,000 or so distinct CDR3 sequences in the sample, approximately 79% were seen once. What was sequenced was CD8+ T cells from PBMCs. These receptor sequences come from a human donor with multiple sclerosis. Both conserved end residues are part of each CDR3. A D gene is named only where the DNA matches it firmly. Rows give clone size only sometimes, using once, few, many, or a class for an expanded clone.

CDR3 protein,CDR3 DNA,J gene,CDR3 length,V gene,D gene,clone size
CASRQESSYNSPLHF,TGTGCCAGCAGACAGGAGAGCTCCTATAATTCACCCCTCCACTTT,TRBJ1-6,15,TRBV4-2,-,-
CASSPAMGGMNTGELFF,TGTGCCAGCAGCCCTGCCATGGGGGGGATGAACACCGGGGAGCTGTTTTTT,TRBJ2-2,17,TRBV7-9,TRBD2,-
CASSDRPFDLSGSETQYF,TGTGCCAGCAGTGATCGACCCTTTGACCTTAGCGGGAGTGAGACCCAGTACTTC,TRBJ2-5,18,TRBV2,TRBD2,-
CASTPDAYNEQFF,TGTGCCAGCACCCCCGACGCCTACAATGAGCAGTTCTTC,TRBJ2-1,13,TRBV12-3/TRBV12-4,-,-
CASSPPDRAHNEAFF,TGTGCCAGCAGCCCCCCCGACAGGGCCCACAATGAAGCTTTCTTT,TRBJ1-1,15,TRBV11-2,TRBD1,-
CASSLDLSAGEETQYF,TGTGCCAGCAGCTTAGACCTCTCGGCGGGGGAGGAGACCCAGTACTTC,TRBJ2-5,16,TRBV11-3,TRBD2,few
CASREETPYGYTF,TGTGCCAGCAGGGAAGAAACGCCCTATGGCTACACCTTC,TRBJ1-2,13,TRBV2,-,-
CASSLSGERPEAFF,TGCGCCAGCAGCTTGTCGGGGGAGCGGCCTGAAGCTTTCTTT,TRBJ1-1,14,TRBV5-1,-,-
CASSAPTGNTEAFF,TGTGCCAGCAGTGCGCCGACAGGGAACACTGAAGCTTTCTTT,TRBJ1-1,14,TRBV12-3/TRBV12-4,-,-
CACTDNFEQFF,TGTGCCTGCACCGACAATTTTGAGCAGTTCTTC,TRBJ2-1,11,TRBV30,-,once
CASSSIRGGTEAFF,TGTGCCAGCAGCTCGATACGAGGGGGCACTGAAGCTTTCTTT,TRBJ1-1,14,TRBV5-6,-,-
CASSSTGDTQYF,TGTGCCAGCAGTTCCACGGGAGATACGCAGTATTTT,TRBJ2-3,12,TRBV12-3/TRBV12-4,-,-
CSEKGLAGVHGEQYF,TGCAGTGAAAAAGGACTAGCGGGGGTTCATGGCGAGCAGTACTTC,TRBJ2-7,15,TRBV20-1,TRBD2,-
CASSQDSDEKLFF,TGCGCCAGCAGCCAAGATAGTGATGAAAAACTGTTTTTT,TRBJ1-4,13,TRBV4-1,-,-
CSVEGGAPYEQYF,TGCAGCGTTGAAGGTGGGGCCCCCTACGAGCAGTACTTC,TRBJ2-7,13,TRBV29-1,-,-
CASSSLSSGEISHEQYF,TGTGCCAGCAGCAGCCTATCATCCGGGGAAATTTCCCACGAGCAGTACTTC,TRBJ2-7,17,TRBV7-9,-,-
CSVTGQHTLGGYTF,TGCAGCGTAACGGGACAGCATACCCTGGGTGGCTACACCTTC,TRBJ1-2,14,TRBV29-1,TRBD1,-
CASRGQGEFSGNTIYF,TGTGCCAGCAGGGGACAAGGAGAATTTTCTGGAAACACCATATATTTT,TRBJ1-3,16,TRBV27,-,once
CASSRQSDHINYGYTF,TGTGCCAGCAGTCGACAGAGTGACCATATCAACTATGGCTACACCTTC,TRBJ1-2,16,TRBV27,-,-
CAISEPRSRDRSSTDTQYF,TGTGCCATCAGTGAGCCCCGGTCCCGGGACAGGTCGAGCACAGATACGCAGTATTTT,TRBJ2-3,19,TRBV10-3,TRBD1,-
CASNAYRAHEQYF,TGTGCCAGCAACGCCTACAGGGCACACGAGCAGTACTTC,TRBJ2-7,13,TRBV6-1,-,-
CASSQDERHTYNEQFF,TGCGCCAGCAGCCAAGATGAAAGGCATACCTACAATGAGCAGTTCTTC,TRBJ2-1,16,TRBV4-3,-,-
CASNTVTGTGYMNTEAFF,TGTGCCAGCAATACCGTGACCGGGACAGGTTACATGAACACTGAAGCTTTCTTT,TRBJ1-1,18,TRBV6-2/TRBV6-3,TRBD1,-
CASSLDAPTGEVFF,TGCGCCAGCAGCTTAGACGCCCCGACAGGGGAGGTTTTCTTT,TRBJ1-1,14,TRBV5-1,TRBD1,-
CASSKGGSGANVLTF,TGTGCCAGCAGCAAGGGGGGCTCTGGGGCCAACGTCCTGACTTTC,TRBJ2-6,15,TRBV7-8,-,-
CASSLASPSYEQYF,TGCGCCAGCAGCTTGGCATCTCCGAGCTACGAGCAGTACTTC,TRBJ2-7,14,TRBV5-1,-,-
CASSPLVNEQFF,TGTGCCAGCAGTCCTCTCGTTAATGAGCAGTTCTTC,TRBJ2-1,12,TRBV6-2/TRBV6-3,-,-
CASSIGAGVAYNEQFF,TGTGCCAGCAGCATCGGAGCGGGAGTCGCCTACAATGAGCAGTTCTTC,TRBJ2-1,16,TRBV9,TRBD2,-
CASSGWDLPADTQYF,TGTGCCAGCAGCGGATGGGACTTACCTGCTGATACGCAGTATTTT,TRBJ2-3,15,TRBV27,-,-
CASSKVGSYEQYF,TGCGCCAGCAGCAAGGTTGGGTCCTACGAGCAGTACTTC,TRBJ2-7,13,TRBV5-1,-,-
CASSIGLNNSPLHF,TGTGCCAGTAGTATAGGTCTGAATAATTCACCCCTCCACTTT,TRBJ1-6,14,TRBV19,-,-
CASSLASARRNDEAFF,TGTGCCAGCAGCTTAGCGTCCGCCAGGCGTAATGATGAAGCTTTCTTT,TRBJ1-1,16,TRBV7-6,-,few
CASSQPGQGYMNTEAFF,TGCGCCAGCAGCCAGCCGGGACAGGGCTACATGAACACTGAAGCTTTCTTT,TRBJ1-1,17,TRBV4-1,TRBD1,-
CASSLGSGELFF,TGTGCCAGCAGCTTAGGCTCCGGGGAGCTGTTTTTT,TRBJ2-2,12,TRBV7-9,-,few
CASSTGTEGPYYNEQFF,TGTGCCAGCAGCACGGGGACAGAGGGCCCTTACTACAATGAGCAGTTCTTC,TRBJ2-1,17,TRBV7-8,TRBD1,-
CASSWGHPNEQFF,TGTGCCAGCAGCTGGGGACACCCGAATGAGCAGTTCTTC,TRBJ2-1,13,TRBV5-6,-,once
CARSYSVVGTDTQYF,TGTGCCAGAAGTTACTCGGTCGTAGGTACAGATACGCAGTATTTT,TRBJ2-3,15,TRBV6-5,-,-
CASSPTGATGELFF,TGTGCCAGCAGCCCTACAGGGGCAACCGGGGAGCTGTTTTTT,TRBJ2-2,14,TRBV6-5,TRBD1,-
CASSYRSGTGFNEQFF,TGTGCCAGCAGCTACCGCTCCGGGACAGGGTTCAATGAGCAGTTCTTC,TRBJ2-1,16,TRBV13,TRBD1,-
CASSLSGFANYGYTF,TGTGCCAGCAGTTTATCCGGTTTCGCTAACTATGGCTACACCTTC,TRBJ1-2,15,TRBV27,-,-
CSAFSGFSSYNEQFF,TGCAGTGCTTTTAGCGGATTCAGCTCCTACAATGAGCAGTTCTTC,TRBJ2-1,15,TRBV20-1,-,-
CATSRGYEQYF,TGTGCCACCTCCCGAGGCTACGAGCAGTACTTC,TRBJ2-7,11,TRBV2,-,-
CASSLAPGLPVFF,TGTGCCAGCAGTTTAGCGCCGGGACTCCCAGTGTTCTTC,TRBJ2-1,13,TRBV12-3/TRBV12-4,-,-
CASSYGQGLLGTEAFF,TGTGCCAGCAGCTACGGACAGGGGCTCTTGGGCACTGAAGCTTTCTTT,TRBJ1-1,16,TRBV7-2,TRBD1,-
CASSFRQRGLETQYF,TGTGCCAGCAGCTTTAGGCAGCGGGGGCTGGAGACCCAGTACTTC,TRBJ2-5,15,TRBV7-9,TRBD2,-
CASSHWEGTDGYTF,TGTGCCAGCAGCCACTGGGAGGGGACGGATGGCTACACCTTC,TRBJ1-2,14,TRBV5-6,-,once
CASSQRGLQETQYF,TGTGCCAGCAGCCAGCGGGGCCTCCAAGAGACCCAGTACTTC,TRBJ2-5,14,TRBV27,TRBD2,-
CASSPLSRYNEQFF,TGTGCCAGCTCACCCCTCAGCCGCTACAATGAGCAGTTCTTC,TRBJ2-1,14,TRBV9,-,-
CAISETEYEQYF,TGTGCCATCAGTGAGACGGAGTACGAGCAGTACTTC,TRBJ2-7,12,TRBV6-1,-,-
CASSPQGKGNQPQHF,TGTGCCAGCAGCCCCCAGGGGAAGGGGAATCAGCCCCAGCATTTT,TRBJ1-5,15,TRBV7-9,-,-
CASSYETGVAEAFF,TGTGCCAGCAGTTACGAGACAGGGGTTGCTGAAGCTTTCTTT,TRBJ1-1,14,TRBV6-5,TRBD1,-
CASSDGVRGENTEAFF,TGTGCCAGCAGTGATGGGGTTCGGGGTGAGAACACTGAAGCTTTCTTT,TRBJ1-1,16,TRBV2,-,-
CASSYFMGEEYEQYF,TGTGCCAGCAGTTACTTTATGGGGGAGGAGTACGAGCAGTACTTC,TRBJ2-7,15,TRBV6-5,-,few
CASSSTGGGNQPQHF,TGTGCCAGCAGCTCGACAGGGGGAGGCAATCAGCCCCAGCATTTT,TRBJ1-5,15,TRBV7-2,TRBD1,-
CASRQQELAWNTEAFF,TGTGCCAGCAGGCAACAGGAGCTTGCGTGGAACACTGAAGCTTTCTTT,TRBJ1-1,16,TRBV6-1,-,-
CASRGLAGFTDTQYF,TGTGCCAGCAGGGGACTAGCAGGCTTCACAGATACGCAGTATTTT,TRBJ2-3,15,TRBV6-1,TRBD2,-
CSAPDYEQYF,TGCAGTGCTCCCGACTACGAGCAGTACTTC,TRBJ2-7,10,TRBV20-1,-,-
CASSPGLAGGPTLDNEQFF,TGCGCCAGCAGCCCCGGACTAGCGGGAGGTCCTACCTTGGACAATGAGCAGTTCTTC,TRBJ2-1,19,TRBV4-3,TRBD2,-
CASRTDDGNQPQHF,TGCGCCAGCAGGACAGATGATGGCAATCAGCCCCAGCATTTT,TRBJ1-5,14,TRBV5-1,-,-
CATKGGTENSPLHF,TGTGCCACCAAAGGTGGGACAGAAAATTCACCCCTCCACTTT,TRBJ1-6,14,TRBV10-3,TRBD1,-